These 7 T cell receptor beta chains came from one sample sequenced in a study of CD8 T cells in Susac syndrome. Random hexamers were used to reverse transcribe the RNA input (roughly 0.5 to 1 ug). One entry per CDR3 protein, called by TCRdb with MiXCR from the immunoSEQ multiplex PCR reads. Among 70,000 to 100,000 distinct CDR3 sequences listed, about 96% were seen once. Sample: CD8+ T cells from PBMCs. Receptors originate from a human donor with Susac syndrome.

The chain joins TRBV6-5 to TRBJ1-2; 9 positions match TRBD1. Trimming took 4 bases from V and 4 from J; bases not matched to a gene: 13. The CDR3 totals 17 residues. Per the germline V gene, CDR1 is MNHEY and CDR2 is SVGAGI. CDR3 sequence (DNA): TGTGCCAGCAGTTTACACCGGGACAGGGTGCCTCTCTATGGCTACACCTTC. The encoded protein is CASSLHRDRVPLYGYTF.

The V call is TRBV6-4, the J call TRBJ1-5, with a weak D call TRBD1 (6 bases). CDR3 length: 14 amino acids. The germline V gene has CDR1 MRHNA and CDR2 SNTAGT. Trimming left V 6 bases short and J 5 bases short, with 14 bases between. The CDR3 loop reads CASSRDIRDQPQHF. The CDR3 DNA follows: TGTGCCAGCAGCCGGGACATTCGGGATCAGCCCCAGCATTTT.

The chain links TRBV9 to TRBJ2-7; D might be TRBD1 (5 bases). Trimming left V 0 bases short and J 2 bases short, with 9 bases between. CDR3 size: 14 residues. Germline values: CDR1 SGDLS, CDR2 YYNGEE. DNA of the CDR3: TGTGCCAGCAGCGTAGGAGCCAGGGCCTACGAGCAGTACTTC. Translation: CASSVGARAYEQYF.

V usage is TRBV5-1 and J usage is TRBJ2-5; 9 bases line up with TRBD2. Unmatched junction bases numbered 5, after V lost 3 bases and J lost 5 bases. The CDR3 has 14 amino acids. Germline V CDR1 and CDR2: SGHRS, YFSETQ. The chain's CDR3 is CASSSGTSRETQYF. The CDR3 nucleotides read TGCGCCAGCAGCTCCGGGACTAGCCGGGAGACCCAGTACTTC.

The J gene is TRBJ1-1, the V gene TRBV20-1; D not resolved. The germline V gene encodes CDR1 DFQATT and CDR2 SNEGSKA (reference sequence). The CDR3 runs to 11 residues. With 6 bases removed from V and 1 base from J, the gap between germline ends came to 6 bases. As DNA, the CDR3 is TGCAGTGCGAAAACGAACACTGAAGCTTTCTTT. This codes for CSAKTNTEAFF.

This chain links TRBV7-3 with TRBJ1-2, with D perhaps matching TRBD1 (5 bases). Trimming took off 5 bases at V and 6 bases at J, with 13 bases between the two ends. Germline V gene lookup returns CDR1 SGHTA and CDR2 FQGTGA. CDR3 length: 13 residues. The DNA of the CDR3 is TGTGCCAGCAGCCCTGCCGGAGGGGATGGCTACACCTTC. Translated, it gives CASSPAGGDGYTF.

This clonotype came up once. V gene TRBV10-3 combines with J gene TRBJ2-1, with a weak D call TRBD2 (6 bases). The CDR3 extends over 15 amino acids. Trimming removed 4 bases from V and 0 bases from J, with 10 bases in between. From germline, CDR1 is ENHRY and CDR2 SYGVKD. The CDR3 region is CAISGSGDSYNEQFF. CDR3 nucleotide sequence: TGTGCCATCAGTGGTAGCGGTGACTCCTACAATGAGCAGTTCTTC.